A single sample gave rise to the 17 T cell receptor beta chains below, sequenced in a study of shared clonotypes between healthy human individuals. Using immunoSEQ multiplex PCR, the repertoire was profiled, and TCRdb retains in-frame clones only, with some absent. The top ten hold 9.5% to 15% of the sample, which has approximately 500,000 clones, approximately 80% seen once. Sequenced input: PBMCs. The source of these receptors is a woman aged 40 to 49 in good health. Some clones in this sample may be carry-over from other donors' samples.

The chain couples TRBV10-3 to TRBJ1-1; D is unclear. The CDR3 contains 14 residues. Trimming removed 2 bases from V and 1 base from J, with 8 bases in between. Germline CDR1 reads ENHRY; CDR2 reads SYGVKD. CDR3 nucleotide sequence: TGTGCCATCAGTGAGCCCCCAGCGAACACTGAAGCTTTCTTT. As protein: CAISEPPANTEAFF.

The chain couples TRBV5-8 to TRBJ1-2; D is perhaps TRBD1 (6 bases). Germline V gene data show CDR1 as SGHTS and CDR2 as YDEGEE. There are 13 residues in the CDR3. The V end lost 2 bases, the J end lost 8 bases, and 13 bases lay between the germline ends. Here the CDR3 DNA reads TGTGCCAGCAGCTTTTTTGGGGGGCAGGGCTACACCTTC. It yields the protein CASSFFGGQGYTF.

Regarding this clone: A much larger clone lies one base from this, so it may be a read error. The rearrangement uses TRBV7-8 and TRBJ1-3; D gene unclear. Germline loops: CDR1 SGHVS, CDR2 FQNEAQ. The CDR3 extends over 15 amino acids. Trimming took 1 base from V and 0 from J, leaving 7 bases between them. The CDR3 DNA reads as TGTGCCAGCAGCTTAGACGGAAACTCTGGAAACACCATATATTTT. Translating it yields CASSLDGNSGNTIYF.

The rearrangement links TRBV4-2 to TRBJ2-1; the match to TRBD2 covers 7 bases. J gave up 4 bases and V 2 bases, and 5 bases lay outside the gene matches. The V gene's germline CDR1 is LGHNA and CDR2 YNFKEQ. CDR3 length equals 15 residues. The DNA for the CDR3 is TGTGCCAGCAGCCAATTAGACGGGGGGTACAATGAGCAGTTCTTC. It yields the protein CASSQLDGGYNEQFF.

The J gene is TRBJ1-3, the V gene TRBV30; D call uncertain. Germline V gene lookup returns CDR1 GTSNPN and CDR2 SVGIG (reference sequence). CDR3 length: 14 amino acids. The V end lost 1 base, the J end lost 8 bases, and 15 bases lay between the germline ends. The DNA of the CDR3 is TGTGCCTGGAGTGAGAGGGCGAAAAGGGACACCATATATTTT. Its translation is CAWSERAKRDTIYF.

This CDR3 reads CASSFRDGAYEQYF. CDR3 nucleotides: TGTGCCAGCAGTTTCCGGGACGGCGCCTACGAGCAGTACTTC. The chain combines TRBV27 with TRBJ2-7; either TRBD1 or TRBD2 may fit D (5 bases each). Per germline, CDR1 MNHEY and CDR2 SMNVEV (reference sequence). With 3 bases removed from V and 2 bases from J, the gap between germline ends came to 11 bases. This CDR3 region has 14 residues.

This clone has only one observation. Written as DNA, the CDR3 is TGCAGCGTTGGGAATCTAGCGGGCACCGGGGAGCTGTTTTTT. Protein: CSVGNLAGTGELFF. V gene TRBV29-1 combines with J gene TRBJ2-2, with 8 bases identical to TRBD2. CDR3 size: 14 residues. Losses at the gene ends were 4 bases for V and 4 bases for J; bases not matched to a gene: 5. Germline V CDR1 and CDR2: SQVTM, ANQGSEA.

This clone is a singleton in its sample. The chain carries TRBV9 and TRBJ2-3; D gene ambiguous. This CDR3 spans 14 amino acids. Trimming took 0 bases from V and 6 from J, leaving 11 bases between them. The germline V gene has CDR1 SGDLS and CDR2 YYNGEE. The DNA of the CDR3 is TGTGCCAGCAGCGTAGGACCCGACGCGGATACGCAGTATTTT. It encodes CASSVGPDADTQYF.

This rearrangement joins TRBV2 to TRBJ2-2, with TRBD1 as a possible D gene (6 bases). The CDR3 covers 15 residues. V lost 5 bases and J lost 4, with 14 bases in between. CDR1 is SNHLY and CDR2 is FYNNEI in the germline V gene. CDR3 amino acids: CASSIYRAGTGELFF. The CDR3 DNA reads TGTGCCAGCAGTATTTACAGGGCGGGCACCGGGGAGCTGTTTTTT.

CDR3 sequence: CASKREPNTEAFF. The CDR3 DNA reads as TGCGCCAGTAAAAGGGAGCCGAACACTGAAGCTTTCTTT. The gene calls are TRBV5-1 and TRBJ1-1; no definite D call. Germline V gives CDR1 SGHRS, CDR2 YFSETQ. Trimming took off 8 bases at V and 1 base at J, with 12 bases between the two ends. CDR3 size: 13 residues.

Comment on this clone: Additional DNA sequences in this sample encode the identical CDR3. This chain uses TRBV10-3 with TRBJ2-2; a possible D gene is TRBD2 (5 bases). The CDR3 runs to 13 residues. Germline assignment: CDR1 ENHRY and CDR2 SYGVKD. V lost 6 bases, J lost 1 base, and 6 bases lay in between. Here the CDR3 reads CAISGGNTGELFF. In DNA, the CDR3 is TGTGCCATCAGCGGAGGGAACACCGGGGAGCTGTTTTTT.

This clone was recorded only once. The gene calls are TRBV28 and TRBJ2-1, with TRBD2 identical over 13 bases. This CDR3 region has 14 residues. CDR1 MDHEN and CDR2 SYDVKM come from the germline V gene. With V trimmed by 6 bases and J by 8 bases, 4 bases remained unmatched. The CDR3 protein is CASSPGLAGYEQFF. DNA for the CDR3: TGTGCCAGCAGCCCGGGACTAGCGGGATATGAGCAGTTCTTC.

This clone was seen only once. The chain has TRBV15 and TRBJ1-5; the D is unclear. In germline, CDR1 is LNHNV, CDR2 YYDKDF (reference sequence). The CDR3 is 14 amino acids. The V end lost 1 base, the J end lost 6 bases, and 10 bases lay between the germline ends. The CDR3 bases are TGTGCCACCAGCAGAGTCGGAGGGAGTCAGCCCCAGCATTTT. Encoded protein: CATSRVGGSQPQHF.

The gene calls are TRBV5-1 and TRBJ2-1, with TRBD2 identical over 10 bases. CDR1 SGHRS and CDR2 YFSETQ come from the germline V gene. Trimming took 4 bases from V and 7 from J; bases not matched to a gene: 8. CDR3 length: 15 residues. CDR3 DNA: TGCGCCAGCAGCAGAACCGGGACTAGCGCGAATGAGCAGTTCTTC. The encoded protein is CASSRTGTSANEQFF.

The gene calls are TRBV19 and TRBJ1-5, with unresolved D. Trimming took off 7 bases at V and 0 bases at J, with 13 bases between the two ends. This CDR3 is 15 amino acids long. CDR1 is LNHDA and CDR2 is SQIVND in the germline V gene (reference sequence). In DNA, the CDR3 is TGTGCCAGTAAATCCCCAGGCCATAGCAATCAGCCCCAGCATTTT. Amino acids: CASKSPGHSNQPQHF. The full variable domain, in which reference TRBV19 and TRBJ1-5 provide the parts outside the CDR3, is DGGITQSPKYLFRKEGQNVTLSCEQNLNHDAMYWYRQDPGQGLRLIYYSQIVNDFQKGDIAEGYSVSREKKESFPLTVTSAQKNPTAFYLCASKSPGHSNQPQHFGDGTRLSIL.

This clone is classed as medium-sized. This chain joins TRBV29-1 and TRBJ2-5; D may correspond to TRBD1 or TRBD2 (5 bases each). Looked up from germline, CDR1 is SQVTM and CDR2 is ANQGSEA. This CDR3 region has 14 residues. With 4 bases removed from V and 5 bases from J, the gap between germline ends came to 17 bases. The CDR3 DNA reads as TGCAGCGTTGGGGGCGGGCAGGTCGCGGAGACCCAGTACTTC. Its translation: CSVGGGQVAETQYF.

This sequence joins TRBV4-1 and TRBJ2-1; 13 bases are shared with TRBD2. The CDR3 is 19 amino acids. Germline assignment: CDR1 MGHRA and CDR2 YSYEKL. Trimming at V came to 1 base and at J to 3 bases, leaving 9 bases not matched to a gene. The CDR3 is CASSQGLETSGRHYNEQFF. The DNA of the CDR3 is TGCGCCAGCAGCCAAGGGCTGGAGACTAGCGGGAGGCACTACAATGAGCAGTTCTTC.